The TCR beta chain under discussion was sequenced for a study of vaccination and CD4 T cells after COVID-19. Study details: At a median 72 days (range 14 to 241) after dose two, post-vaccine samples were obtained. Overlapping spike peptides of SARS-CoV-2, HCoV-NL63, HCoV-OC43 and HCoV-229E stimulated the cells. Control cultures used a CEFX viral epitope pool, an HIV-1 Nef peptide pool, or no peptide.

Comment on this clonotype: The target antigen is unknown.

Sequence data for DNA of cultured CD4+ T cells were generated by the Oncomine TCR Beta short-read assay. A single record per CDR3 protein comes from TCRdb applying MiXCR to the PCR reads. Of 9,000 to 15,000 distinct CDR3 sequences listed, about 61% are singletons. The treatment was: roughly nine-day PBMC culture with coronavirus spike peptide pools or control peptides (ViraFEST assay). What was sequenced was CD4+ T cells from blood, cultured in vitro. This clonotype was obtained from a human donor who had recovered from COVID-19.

The CDR3 loop is CASSAGLAREQYF. CDR3 coding DNA: TGTGCCAGCAGCGCGGGACTAGCGCGGGAGCAGTACTTC. This chain joins TRBV7-9 and TRBJ2-7, with 10 bases lining up with TRBD2. Germline CDR1 is SEHNR and CDR2 is FQNEAQ (reference sequence). After removal of 5 bases from V and 7 bases from J, the junction contained 5 bases not matched to a gene. The length of the CDR3 is 13 residues.